This TCR beta chain was captured in a study of cytomegalovirus exposure and HLA in healthy donors. The PCR ran on 60 Vbeta and 13 Jbeta primers. Generated by immunoSEQ multiplex PCR, the TCRdb table keeps only in-frame clones and is missing some. The sample holds 40,000 to 55,000 clones, around 72% seen once. Overall study findings and caveats: HLA alleles showed associations with 15,000 to 20,000 TCR beta sequences in a later analysis, at a 0.05 false discovery rate. In a later analysis, parvovirus B19, influenza, CMV and Epstein-Barr virus appeared linked to several top co-occurrence clusters. About 87% or about 30% of the time was how often most TCR beta V segments were productive, according to an earlier analysis. Follow-up analysis later connected one missense variant in DCLRE1C with trimming of TCR beta V- and J-genes.

V was clipped by 1 base and J by 9 bases, with 8 bases between them. This CDR3 contains 13 residues. Per germline, CDR1 SGHNT and CDR2 YYREEE (reference sequence). Of note for this clone: Its target is unknown.

V gene TRBV5-4 combines with J gene TRBJ1-6, with D perhaps matching TRBD1 (6 bases). The source material was PBMCs. The clonotype originates from a woman aged 25 to 39 in good health and CMV-seronegative. The DNA for the CDR3 is TGTGCCAGCAGCTTGTGGGACACTTCACCCCTCCACTTT. Translated, it gives CASSLWDTSPLHF.